A selection of T cell receptor beta chains follows, all from one sample in a study of shared clonotypes between healthy human individuals. The assay was immunoSEQ multiplex PCR, and TCRdb's table has in-frame clones only and misses some. This table holds 2 million to 3 million clones, 80% to 95% found once. The sample comprised naive CD4+ T cells from PBMCs. Receptor source: a man aged 18 to 35 in good health. Some clones in this sample may be carry-over from other donors' samples. Each CDR3 is given with its conserved first and last residue. The order of the fields is D gene, clone size, J gene, V gene, CDR3 DNA, CDR3 protein. The D gene is left open where the match is weak. Only some rows state a clone size, as once, few, many or a class for expanded clones.

. | . | TRBJ2-5 | TRBV11-2 | TGTGCCAGCAGCACCGCCTCGGCCGCCTGGGAGACCCAGTACTTC | CASSTASAAWETQYF
. | . | TRBJ2-1 | TRBV30 | TGTGCCGGAACGACTGGAGGGGGCTCCTACAATGAGCAGTTCTTC | CAGTTGGGSYNEQFF
. | . | TRBJ2-5 | TRBV6-5 | TGTGCCAGCAGTAACAGGAGAGGGGAGACCCAGTACTTC | CASSNRRGETQYF
. | . | TRBJ2-1 | TRBV12-5 | TGTGCTAGTGGCCGACGGTCTAGCAGGTTTTCTAATGAGCAGTTCTTC | CASGRRSSRFSNEQFF
TRBD1 | . | TRBJ2-5 | TRBV6-5 | TGTGCCAGCAGACCCGACAGGGATCGGAAGACCCAGTACTTC | CASRPDRDRKTQYF
. | . | TRBJ1-4 | TRBV6-5 | TGTGCCAGCAGTTCCCCCGACACCGGTAATGAAAAACTGTTTTTT | CASSSPDTGNEKLFF
TRBD1 | . | TRBJ2-3 | TRBV5-1 | TGCGCCAGCAGCGGACGGCGCCAGGGGGCCAGCACAGATACGCAGTATTTT | CASSGRRQGASTDTQYF
TRBD1 | . | TRBJ1-1 | TRBV5-5 | TGTGCCAGCAGCTTGCGGGGACAGGATAGGAACACTGAAGCTTTCTTT | CASSLRGQDRNTEAFF
TRBD1 | once | TRBJ1-1 | TRBV19 | TGTGCCAGTTCTATTCGGGACAGGGGGAACACTGAAGCTTTCTTT | CASSIRDRGNTEAFF
. | . | TRBJ2-7 | TRBV19 | TGTGCCAGTAGTATAGATTATAGGGTCTCCTACGAGCAGTACTTC | CASSIDYRVSYEQYF
. | . | TRBJ2-3 | TRBV5-1 | TGCGCCAGCAGCTTGGGAGGGCGGATAAGGTTTACAGATACGCAGTATTTT | CASSLGGRIRFTDTQYF
TRBD1 | . | TRBJ1-1 | TRBV10-3 | TGTGCCATCAGTGTACAGGGGGCCGACACTGAAGCTTTCTTT | CAISVQGADTEAFF
TRBD1 | . | TRBJ1-5 | TRBV28 | TGTGCCAGCAGTGACGGACAGGGGTTGAATCAGCCCCAGCATTTT | CASSDGQGLNQPQHF
TRBD1 | few | TRBJ1-1 | TRBV7-9 | TGTGCCAGCAGCCCGGGACAGGGCAACACTGAAGCTTTCTTT | CASSPGQGNTEAFF
. | . | TRBJ2-7 | TRBV29-1 | TGCAGCGTTGGGGTGGGAGGTATCTCCTACGAGCAGTACTTC | CSVGVGGISYEQYF
. | . | TRBJ1-1 | TRBV25-1 | TGTGCCAGCAGTGAATCCTTACAAGTTTTCTTT | CASSESLQVFF
. | . | TRBJ2-1 | TRBV4-2 | TGTGCCAGCAGCCAAGAAAGGGAGAATGAGCAGTTCTTC | CASSQERENEQFF
. | once | TRBJ2-7 | TRBV15 | TGTGCCACCAGCAGGTACAGCTCCTACGAGCAGTACTTC | CATSRYSSYEQYF
. | . | TRBJ1-5 | TRBV10-3 | TGTGCCATCAGTGACAGATTAGACAGCCATCAGCCCCAGCATTTT | CAISDRLDSHQPQHF
. | once | TRBJ1-4 | TRBV28 | TGTGCCAGCAGCCCCGACCGCACGAATGAAAAACTGTTTTTT | CASSPDRTNEKLFF
TRBD2 | . | TRBJ2-1 | TRBV15 | TGTGCCACCAGCAGTCCCCGCAACGGGGGGTCTATGGATGAGCAGTTCTTC | CATSSPRNGGSMDEQFF
TRBD1 | . | TRBJ2-2 | TRBV5-1 | TGCGCCACCTCGGGACAGTTGGACACCGGGGAGCTGTTTTTT | CATSGQLDTGELFF
. | once | TRBJ2-2 | TRBV30 | TGTGCCTGGAGTCCAGGGGCCGGGGAGCTGTTTTTT | CAWSPGAGELFF
. | . | TRBJ1-4 | TRBV6-5 | TGTGCCAGCAGTTACTCGGGCCCTGAAAAACTGTTTTTT | CASSYSGPEKLFF
TRBD2 | . | TRBJ2-1 | TRBV4-2 | TGTGCCAGCAGCCCGACTAGCGGGTCCTCCTACAATGAGCAGTTCTTC | CASSPTSGSSYNEQFF
TRBD1 | once | TRBJ2-5 | TRBV9 | TGTGCCAGCAGCCGTTCAGGGGGTTTCTATGAGACCCAGTACTTC | CASSRSGGFYETQYF
TRBD1 | . | TRBJ2-7 | TRBV9 | TGTGCCAGCAGCCAGGGGGACAGGGGGGCCTACGAGCAGTACTTC | CASSQGDRGAYEQYF
TRBD2 | . | TRBJ2-1 | TRBV7-3 | TGTGCCAGCAGCTCAACCGGGACTAGCGGTTACAATGAGCAGTTCTTC | CASSSTGTSGYNEQFF
. | . | TRBJ2-6 | TRBV28 | TGTGCCAGCAGTTCATACAGGGATCGACAGCCTGGGGCCAACGTCCTGACTTTC | CASSSYRDRQPGANVLTF
. | once | TRBJ1-1 | TRBV18 | TGTGCCAGCTCACCGGCAGGGGTTCCCACTGAAGCTTTCTTT | CASSPAGVPTEAFF
. | . | TRBJ2-7 | TRBV4-1 | TGCGCCAGCAGCCAAGATCCCCACCCCGGGTCGAGGGTAAGCTTTCCCTACGAGCAGTACTTC | CASSQDPHPGSRVSFPYEQYF
. | . | TRBJ1-2 | TRBV19 | TGTGCCAGTACACTCGCTGGTGGGTACACCTTC | CASTLAGGYTF
TRBD1 | . | TRBJ1-2 | TRBV27 | TGTGCCAGCAGAGGACAGGGAGGGATTGGCTATGGCTACACCTTC | CASRGQGGIGYGYTF
TRBD2 | . | TRBJ2-1 | TRBV5-1 | TGCGCCAGCAGTGGGACTAGCGGTTTCTCCTACAATGAGCAGTTCTTC | CASSGTSGFSYNEQFF
. | . | TRBJ1-3 | TRBV7-2 | TGTGCCAGCAGCTTAGATAGGAGTCCCACCATATATTTT | CASSLDRSPTIYF
. | . | TRBJ1-1 | TRBV14 | TGTGCCAGCAGCCTCGGTGTGTATCGGACTGAAGCTTTCTTT | CASSLGVYRTEAFF
. | . | TRBJ2-1 | TRBV5-5 | TGTGCCAGCAGCTTGGCTCCAGACTACAATGAGCAGTTCTTC | CASSLAPDYNEQFF
TRBD2 | once | TRBJ2-1 | TRBV5-1 | TGCGCCAGCAGCAGAATAGCGGGAGGGCTTTTGAATGAGCAGTTCTTC | CASSRIAGGLLNEQFF
TRBD1 | . | TRBJ2-5 | TRBV7-9 | TGTGCCAGCAGGGACAGGGGGCTTGGGGAGACCCAGTACTTC | CASRDRGLGETQYF
. | . | TRBJ1-5 | TRBV19 | TGTGCCAGTAGTCCATTCCGCGGAAGCAATCAGCCCCAGCATTTT | CASSPFRGSNQPQHF
TRBD1 | . | TRBJ1-5 | TRBV6-5 | TGTGCCAGCAGCCCCGACAGGGATCAGCCCCAGCATTTT | CASSPDRDQPQHF
TRBD2 | . | TRBJ2-1 | TRBV6-5 | TGTGCCAGCAGTTACTCATTTGGACTAGCGGGTCATGAGCAGTTCTTC | CASSYSFGLAGHEQFF
TRBD1 | . | TRBJ2-3 | TRBV4-1 | TGCGCCAGCAGCCAAGAGGGACAGAAAACAGATACGCAGTATTTT | CASSQEGQKTDTQYF
TRBD1 | . | TRBJ2-5 | TRBV7-9 | TGTGCCAGCAGCCCTTTTTTGCGGAGGACAGGGAGTACCGAGACCCAGTACTTC | CASSPFLRRTGSTETQYF
. | . | TRBJ2-4 | TRBV7-2 | TGTGCCAGCAGCCTCCATATACCAAACATTCAGTACTTC | CASSLHIPNIQYF
TRBD1 | . | TRBJ2-5 | TRBV6-1 | TGTGCCAGCAGGGACAGGGGGCGCTTAGAGGAGACCCAGTACTTC | CASRDRGRLEETQYF
. | . | TRBJ1-1 | TRBV5-3 | TGTGCCAGAAGCCCCCGGACAGACAAAGCTTTCTTT | CARSPRTDKAFF
. | . | TRBJ2-5 | TRBV7-9 | TGTGCCAGCAGCTTTTACAGGCCTCAAGAGACCCAGTACTTC | CASSFYRPQETQYF
TRBD2 | . | TRBJ2-1 | TRBV5-4 | TGTGCCAGCAGCCCTAGCGGGAGCGGGAATGAGCAGTTCTTC | CASSPSGSGNEQFF
. | . | TRBJ1-5 | TRBV7-8 | TGTGCCAGCAGCTTAGATGACTTTAGCGGGCATCAGCCCCAGCATTTT | CASSLDDFSGHQPQHF
. | . | TRBJ2-3 | TRBV7-9 | TGTGCCACCCTGGGGGCCACAGATACGCAGTATTTT | CATLGATDTQYF
. | . | TRBJ2-5 | TRBV5-1 | TGCGCCAGCAGCGTAGGGAGCGGACCGGGGACCCAGTACTTC | CASSVGSGPGTQYF